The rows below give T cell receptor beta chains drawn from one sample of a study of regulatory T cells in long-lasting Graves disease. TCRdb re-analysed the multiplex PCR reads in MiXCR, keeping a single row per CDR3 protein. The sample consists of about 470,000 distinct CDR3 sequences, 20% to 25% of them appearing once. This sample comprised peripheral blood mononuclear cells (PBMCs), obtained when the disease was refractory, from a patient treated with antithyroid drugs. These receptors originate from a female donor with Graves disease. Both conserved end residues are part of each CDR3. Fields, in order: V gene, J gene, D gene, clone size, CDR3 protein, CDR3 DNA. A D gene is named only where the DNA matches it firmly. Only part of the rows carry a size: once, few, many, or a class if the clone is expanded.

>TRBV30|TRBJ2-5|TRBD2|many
CAWAGSGRAVETQYF
TGTGCCTGGGCCGGTAGCGGGAGGGCCGTAGAGACCCAGTACTTC
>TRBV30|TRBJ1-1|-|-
CAWTQGFTEAFF
TGTGCCTGGACCCAGGGTTTCACTGAAGCTTTCTTT
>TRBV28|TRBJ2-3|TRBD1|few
CASSGGETEVTDTQYF
TGTGCCAGTTCAGGGGGCGAAACTGAAGTCACAGATACGCAGTATTTT
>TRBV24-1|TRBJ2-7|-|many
CATSDLARDRYEQYF
TGTGCCACCAGTGATTTGGCCAGGGATCGCTACGAGCAGTACTTC
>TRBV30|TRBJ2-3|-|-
CAWSVGGNGDTQYF
TGTGCCTGGAGTGTTGGCGGGAACGGAGATACGCAGTATTTT
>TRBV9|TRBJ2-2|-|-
CASSVASGLEAGELFF
TGTGCCAGCAGCGTAGCGTCAGGCCTCGAAGCCGGGGAGCTGTTTTTT
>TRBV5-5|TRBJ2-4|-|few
CASSLRQASLNNIQYF
TGTGCCAGCAGCTTGCGGCAGGCGAGTTTGAATAACATTCAGTACTTC
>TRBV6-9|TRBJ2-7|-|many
CASSYLYEQYF
TGTGCCAGCAGTTACCTGTACGAGCAGTACTTC
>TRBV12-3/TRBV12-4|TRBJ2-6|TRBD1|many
CASSLDRDGANVLTF
TGTGCCAGCAGTCTTGACAGGGATGGGGCCAACGTCCTGACTTTC
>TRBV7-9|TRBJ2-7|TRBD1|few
CASSPAGTGFYEQYF
TGTGCCAGCAGCCCTGCCGGGACAGGATTCTACGAGCAGTACTTC
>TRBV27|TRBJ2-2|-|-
CASSLAGTAGPGELFF
TGTGCCAGCAGTTTAGCCGGGACCGCAGGTCCCGGGGAGCTGTTTTTT
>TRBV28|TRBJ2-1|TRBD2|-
CATNLGTSYNEQFF
TGTGCCACCAACCTCGGGACTAGCTACAATGAGCAGTTCTTC
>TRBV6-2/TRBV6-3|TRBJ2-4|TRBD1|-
CASSDHDRGRMAKNIQYF
TGTGCCAGCAGTGACCATGACAGGGGGAGGATGGCCAAAAACATTCAGTACTTC
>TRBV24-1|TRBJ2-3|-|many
CATSDHGDSTDTQYF
TGTGCCACCAGTGATCACGGGGACAGCACAGATACGCAGTATTTT
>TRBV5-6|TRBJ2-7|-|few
CASSASGVVFTYEQYF
TGTGCCAGCAGCGCCTCAGGGGTGGTCTTTACCTACGAGCAGTACTTC
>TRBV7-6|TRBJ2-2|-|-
CASSLDWELFF
TGTGCCAGCAGCTTAGACTGGGAGCTGTTTTTT
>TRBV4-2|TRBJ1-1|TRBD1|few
CASSRDSTEAFF
TGTGCCAGCAGCCGGGACAGTACTGAAGCTTTCTTT
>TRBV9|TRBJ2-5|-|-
CASSVAGARETQYF
TGTGCCAGCAGCGTAGCGGGGGCCAGGGAGACCCAGTACTTC
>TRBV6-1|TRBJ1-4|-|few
CASKIHRATNEKLFF
TGTGCCAGCAAAATACATAGAGCAACTAATGAAAAACTGTTTTTT
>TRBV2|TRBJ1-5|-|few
CASSEPGAGQPQHF
TGTGCCAGCAGTGAACCTGGGGCCGGTCAGCCCCAGCATTTT
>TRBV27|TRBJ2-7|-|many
CASSFSSPGQSDEQYF
TGTGCCAGCAGTTTTTCTTCGCCCGGACAGAGTGACGAGCAGTACTTC
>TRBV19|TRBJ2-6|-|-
CASTQTGGANVLTF
TGTGCCAGTACCCAGACTGGGGGGGCCAACGTCCTGACTTTC
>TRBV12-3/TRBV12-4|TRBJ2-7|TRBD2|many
CASSLPAGSSYEQYF
TGTGCCAGCAGTTTACCAGCGGGGAGCTCCTACGAGCAGTACTTC
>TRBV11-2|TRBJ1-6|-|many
CASSLASGTGSYNSPLHF
TGTGCCAGCAGCTTAGCCTCCGGGACCGGGTCCTATAATTCACCCCTCCACTTT
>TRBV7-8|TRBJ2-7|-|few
CASSLLSGVSPYEQYF
TGTGCCAGCAGCCTTTTATCAGGGGTCTCGCCCTACGAGCAGTACTTC
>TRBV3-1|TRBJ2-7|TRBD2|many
CASSQSVAGYEQYF
TGTGCCAGCAGCCAATCAGTAGCGGGATACGAGCAGTACTTC
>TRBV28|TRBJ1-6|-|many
CASSLWGGIGSYNSPLHF
TGTGCCAGCAGTTTATGGGGGGGGATCGGCTCCTATAATTCACCCCTCCACTTT
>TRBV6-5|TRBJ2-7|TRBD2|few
CASSYSASGISYEQYF
TGTGCCAGCAGTTACTCGGCTAGCGGGATCTCCTACGAGCAGTACTTC
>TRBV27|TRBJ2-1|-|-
CASSLSAVPYNEQFF
TGTGCCAGCAGTTTATCGGCAGTCCCCTACAATGAGCAGTTCTTC
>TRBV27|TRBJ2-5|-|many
CASSFLGATQETQYF
TGTGCCAGCAGTTTCTTGGGCGCCACCCAAGAGACCCAGTACTTC